This entry lists 3 T cell receptor beta chains sequenced from one sample in a study of T cells in Graves' hyperthyroidism and ophthalmopathy (dated by TCRdb to the late 2010s). Library construction relied on multiplex PCR. For sequencing, an Illumina HiSeq 2000 was employed. TCR beta CDR3 regions were amplified from RNA transcripts. The first round of RT-PCR for the TCR CDR3 was performed with the HTBI primer set and the Qiagen OneStep RT-PCR kit. TCRdb trimmed the raw reads at Q25, called clones with MiXCR and kept productive beta chains. CDR3 protein sequences are deduplicated, and each keeps its most common genes and DNA. The sample records more than 500,000 distinct CDR3 sequences, 35% to 50% of which are singletons. Of the sample, about two fifths falls within the top ten clones. Sequencing input: peripheral blood or thyroid tissue (not recorded which). Source of these receptors: an adult woman with Graves' disease, either hyperthyroidism or ophthalmopathy (not recorded which).

The chain recombines TRBV9 with TRBJ1-5; D remains unclear. The germline CDR1 and CDR2 sequences are SGDLS and YYNGEE. The CDR3 has 15 amino acids. The V gene lost 3 bases and the J gene lost 1 base, with 11 bases spanning the gap. CDR3 DNA: TGTGCCAGCAGCGCCGACGGGGTGAGCAATCAGCCCCAGCATTTT. This sequence encodes CASSADGVSNQPQHF.

This clonotype was seen a few times. The rearrangement joins TRBV24-1 to TRBJ2-1, with D perhaps matching TRBD1 (6 bases). The CDR3 length is 14 residues. CDR1 and CDR2 (germline): KGHDR, SFDVKD. V lost 5 bases and J 6 bases, leaving 13 bases between the germline ends. The CDR3 loop is CATSALRRGNEQFF. CDR3 sequence (DNA): TGTGCCACCAGTGCTTTACGCAGGGGCAATGAGCAGTTCTTC.

This clonotype was detected only a few times. The CDR3 protein is CASSLDGTSGLTGELFF. CDR3 in DNA: TGTGCCAGCAGCTTAGATGGGACTAGCGGGCTCACCGGGGAGCTGTTTTTT. This chain uses TRBV13 with TRBJ2-2; 12 bases map to TRBD2. J was trimmed by 4 bases and V by 1 base; bases with no gene match: 4. This CDR3 is 17 amino acids long. Germline loops: CDR1 PRHDT, CDR2 FYEKMQ (reference sequence).